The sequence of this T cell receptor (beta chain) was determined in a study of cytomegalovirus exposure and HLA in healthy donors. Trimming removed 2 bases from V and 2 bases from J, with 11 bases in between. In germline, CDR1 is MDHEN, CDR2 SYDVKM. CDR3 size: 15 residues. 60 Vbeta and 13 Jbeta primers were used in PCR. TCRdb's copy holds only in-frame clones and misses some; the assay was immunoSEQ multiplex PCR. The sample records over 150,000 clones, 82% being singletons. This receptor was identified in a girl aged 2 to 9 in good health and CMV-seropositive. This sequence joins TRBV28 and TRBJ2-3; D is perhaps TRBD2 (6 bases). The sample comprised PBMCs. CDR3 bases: TGTGCCAGCAGTTTAACGGGGGACCCCACAGATACGCAGTATTTT. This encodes CASSLTGDPTDTQYF.